The 24 T cell receptor beta chains below all came from one sample that was sequenced in a study of OX40 agonist ivuxolimab in advanced cancers. Measured with immunoSEQ multiplex PCR; TCRdb has only the in-frame clones, and not every one. Seen here are some 97,000 clones, over 75% observed once, and the top ten hold around 0.16%. The source was CD4+ or CD8+ T cells sorted from blood, collected in a trial of the OX40 agonist ivuxolimab. The receptors here all came from an adult with an advanced solid tumor such as melanoma, head and neck, liver or kidney cancer.

V gene TRBV5-7 combines with J gene TRBJ2-5; D not resolved. TRBV5-7 belongs to the ORF category, with a function that is uncertain. The V and J ends lost 3 bases and 1 base respectively, with 13 bases between them. The CDR3 loop spans 15 amino acids. CDR3 nucleotide sequence: TGTGCCAGCAGCTACGACTGGCGGTTCCAAGAGACCCAGTACTTC. Translation gives CASSYDWRFQETQYF.

The chain uses TRBV5-1 and TRBJ2-2; the match to TRBD2 covers 10 bases. J gave up 0 bases and V 5 bases, and 10 bases lay outside the gene matches. This CDR3 is 18 amino acids long. Germline values: CDR1 SGHRS, CDR2 YFSETQ. This CDR3 reads CASRRGASGSANTGELFF. The CDR3, as DNA: TGCGCCAGCAGGAGGGGGGCTAGCGGGAGCGCGAACACCGGGGAGCTGTTTTTT.

The chain recombines TRBV11-3 with TRBJ2-5, with D possibly matching TRBD1 (6 bases). In germline, CDR1 is SGHNT, CDR2 YENEEA. The CDR3 runs to 14 residues. Trimming stripped 1 base from V and 3 bases from J, with 9 bases between. CDR3 nucleotides: TGTGCCAGCAGCTTAGGAGGGGGAAAAGAGACCCAGTACTTC. This translates into CASSLGGGKETQYF. Using reference TRBV11-3 and TRBJ2-5 for the parts outside the CDR3, the full variable domain is EAGVVQSPRYKIIEKKQPVAFWCNPISGHNTLYWYLQNLGQGPELLIRYENEEAVDDSQLPKDRFSAERLKGVDSTLKIQPAELGDSAVYLCASSLGGGKETQYFGPGTRLLVL.

The chain carries TRBV9 and TRBJ1-1, with D hard to call. The germline V gene has CDR1 SGDLS and CDR2 YYNGEE. CDR3 length: 14 residues. Trimming pared 0 bases from V and 4 bases from J, leaving 10 bases between. CDR3 sequence reads: CASSVEDRSTEAFF. Written as DNA, the CDR3 is TGTGCCAGCAGCGTAGAAGATCGGAGCACTGAAGCTTTCTTT.

A remark on this clone: Given the absence of the conserved phenylalanine or tryptophan at the CDR3 end, a read error is likely. This chain connects TRBV6-1 to TRBJ2-2, with D perhaps matching TRBD1 (5 bases). V was clipped by 3 bases and J by 6 bases, with 14 bases between them. This CDR3 is 15 amino acids long. Per the germline V gene, CDR1 is MNHNS and CDR2 is SASEGT. The CDR3 protein is CASSERQGWAGELFL. The CDR3 DNA reads TGTGCCAGCAGTGAGAGGCAGGGATGGGCCGGGGAGCTGTTTCTT.

This clone was observed once. J is TRBJ1-2 and V is TRBV28; the D gene is possibly TRBD1 (5 bases). There are 11 residues in the CDR3. The germline CDR1 and CDR2 sequences are MDHEN and SYDVKM. The V end was cut by 7 bases, the J end by 7 bases, with 10 bases between. DNA for the CDR3: TGTGCCAGCACGGGGCGGGCTGGCTACACCTTC. Translated: CASTGRAGYTF.

The rearrangement links TRBV5-1 to TRBJ1-3; TRBD1 might be the D (6 bases). CDR1 is SGHRS and CDR2 is YFSETQ in the germline V gene. The CDR3 length is 15 residues. The V and J ends lost 0 bases and 2 bases respectively, with 9 bases between them. The CDR3 here is CASSLVGAAGNTIYF. CDR3 bases: TGCGCCAGCAGCTTGGTGGGGGCGGCTGGAAACACCATATATTTT.

This rearrangement joins TRBV5-4 to TRBJ2-3; the match to TRBD2 covers 8 bases. CDR3 size: 14 residues. CDR1 and CDR2 from the germline V gene are SGHNT and YYREEE (reference sequence). The V and J ends lost 4 bases and 1 base, in that order; junction bases with no gene match: 2. Written as DNA, the CDR3 is TGTGCCAGCAGCCCGACTAGCGGCACAGATACGCAGTATTTT. This gives the protein CASSPTSGTDTQYF. Filled out from reference TRBV5-4 and TRBJ2-3, the complete variable domain reads ETGVTQSPTHLIKTRGQQVTLRCSSQSGHNTVSWYQQALGQGPQFIFQYYREEENGRGNFPPRFSGLQFPNYSSELNVNALELDDSALYLCASSPTSGTDTQYFGPGTRLTVL.

The chain uses TRBV30 and TRBJ2-5; D gene ambiguous. This CDR3 is built from 14 residues. V was cut by 0 bases and J by 7 bases, with 15 bases left in between. Germline assignment: CDR1 GTSNPN and CDR2 SVGIG (reference sequence). The CDR3 loop is CAWSVLLTIGTQYF. CDR3 sequence (DNA): TGTGCCTGGAGTGTACTATTGACAATTGGGACCCAGTACTTC.

Written as DNA, the CDR3 is TGCGCCAGCAGCTTGCGGGAGAGGTACGAGCAGTACTTC. It encodes CASSLRERYEQYF. The V gene is TRBV5-1, the J gene TRBJ2-7, with D possibly TRBD2 on 6 matching bases. Per germline, CDR1 SGHRS and CDR2 YFSETQ. CDR3 length: 13 residues. Trimming stripped 1 base from V and 4 bases from J, with 9 bases between.

This chain joins TRBV5-4 and TRBJ2-1; D uncertain. Between the trimmed V and J ends, which lost 2 bases and 1 base, there was a span of 10 bases. The germline V gene has CDR1 SGHNT and CDR2 YYREEE (reference sequence). This CDR3 region has 15 residues. CDR3 loop: CASSLDLGSYNEQFF. Here the CDR3 DNA reads TGTGCCAGCAGCTTAGACCTCGGGTCCTACAATGAGCAGTTCTTC.

This chain connects TRBV10-3 to TRBJ1-6; D unresolved. The V end was cut by 5 bases, the J end by 6 bases, with 8 bases between. The CDR3 has 13 amino acids. Looked up from germline, CDR1 is ENHRY and CDR2 is SYGVKD. The CDR3 nucleotides read TGTGCCATCAGTCGATCAGTTAATTCACCCCTCCACTTT. Encoded protein: CAISRSVNSPLHF.

J is TRBJ1-1 and V is TRBV9; unclear D gene. V lost 0 bases, J lost 2 bases, and 5 bases lay in between. CDR3 length equals 13 residues. CDR1 SGDLS and CDR2 YYNGEE come from the germline V gene. CDR3 loop: CASSVASNTEAFF. The CDR3 nucleotides read TGTGCCAGCAGCGTAGCTTCCAACACTGAAGCTTTCTTT. Using reference TRBV9 and TRBJ1-1 for the parts outside the CDR3, the full variable domain is DSGVTQTPKHLITATGQRVTLRCSPRSGDLSVYWYQQSLDQGLQFLIQYYNGEERAKGNILERFSAQQFPDLHSELNLSSLELGDSALYFCASSVASNTEAFFGQGTRLTVV.

The chain employs TRBV5-4 and TRBJ2-5; no clear D gene. V lost 4 bases and J lost 5, with 12 bases in between. This CDR3 comprises 13 residues. Germline assignment: CDR1 SGHNT and CDR2 YYREEE (reference sequence). The CDR3 region is CASSPRGAETQYF. CDR3 sequence (DNA): TGTGCCAGCAGCCCGCGCGGTGCGGAGACCCAGTACTTC. Based on the CDR3 plus reference TRBV5-4 and TRBJ2-5, the full variable domain is ETGVTQSPTHLIKTRGQQVTLRCSSQSGHNTVSWYQQALGQGPQFIFQYYREEENGRGNFPPRFSGLQFPNYSSELNVNALELDDSALYLCASSPRGAETQYFGPGTRLLVL.

The chain employs TRBV5-1 and TRBJ2-3, with 15 nucleotides matching TRBD2. V shed 4 bases and J 3 bases; nucleotides not matched to a gene: 6. Germline V CDR1 and CDR2: SGHRS, YFSETQ. The CDR3 loop spans 17 amino acids. DNA of the CDR3: TGCGCCAGCAGCCGGACTAGCGGGGGGGCCGGGACAGATACGCAGTATTTT. This sequence encodes CASSRTSGGAGTDTQYF.

CDR3 sequence: CASSFSAGTGTGELFF. The CDR3 coding sequence is TGTGCCAGCAGCTTTTCCGCCGGGACAGGGACCGGGGAGCTGTTTTTT. The chain couples TRBV11-3 to TRBJ2-2; TRBD1 agrees at 9 bases. CDR3 length: 16 residues. J was trimmed by 5 bases and V by 3 bases; bases with no gene match: 7. Germline V gene sequence: CDR1 SGHNT, CDR2 YENEEA.

The chain couples TRBV6-6 to TRBJ1-2; weak D call: TRBD1 (5 bases). Germline CDR1 MNHNY, CDR2 SVGAGI (reference sequence). CDR3 length equals 14 residues. V lost 8 bases and J 4 bases, leaving 17 bases between the germline ends. The CDR3 nucleotides read TGTGCCAGCGGGGCTTTTGGAGTCTCCTATGGCTACACCTTC. Residues: CASGAFGVSYGYTF.

The chain combines TRBV5-1 with TRBJ2-2, with D perhaps TRBD2 (5 bases). The CDR3 is 14 amino acids. The V and J ends lost 0 bases and 4 bases respectively, with 7 bases between them. Looked up from germline, CDR1 is SGHRS and CDR2 is YFSETQ. For the CDR3, the DNA is TGCGCCAGCAGCTTGGGAGGGTCCACCGGGGAGCTGTTTTTT. It translates to CASSLGGSTGELFF.

The V call is TRBV2, the J call TRBJ2-2; 8 positions agree with TRBD1. Trimming at V came to 7 bases and at J to 6 bases, leaving 4 bases not matched to a gene. Germline-derived CDR1 and CDR2 are SNHLY and FYNNEI. CDR3 length: 13 residues. The CDR3 coding sequence is TGTGCCAGCACCGAACAGGGGGCCGGGGAGCTGTTTTTT. Protein: CASTEQGAGELFF.

The chain links TRBV9 to TRBJ2-7; TRBD1 matches at 9 bases. Germline lookup yields CDR1 SGDLS and CDR2 YYNGEE. The CDR3 spans 15 residues. V shed 2 bases, J shed 2 bases, and the junction held 5 bases outside the gene matches. CDR3: CASSVRDRVPYEQYF. The DNA for the CDR3 is TGTGCCAGCAGCGTCCGGGACAGGGTACCCTACGAGCAGTACTTC.

This sequence joins TRBV5-4 and TRBJ2-7, with 7 positions matching TRBD1. This CDR3 spans 15 amino acids. Germline V CDR1 and CDR2: SGHNT, YYREEE (reference sequence). Unmatched junction bases numbered 7, after V lost 0 bases and J lost 4 bases. The DNA of the CDR3 is TGTGCCAGCAGCTTGGAACAGGGGTCTGTTTACGAGCAGTACTTC. Translated: CASSLEQGSVYEQYF.

V usage is TRBV6-5 and J usage is TRBJ1-5, with D possibly being TRBD1 (5 bases). The CDR3 extends over 14 amino acids. With 4 bases removed from V and 0 bases from J, the gap between germline ends came to 7 bases. Per the germline V gene, CDR1 is MNHEY and CDR2 is SVGAGI. The CDR3 bases are TGTGCCAGCAGTTCGGGGCTTAGCAATCAGCCCCAGCATTTT. It specifies CASSSGLSNQPQHF.

CDR3 sequence reads: CASSTRREKLFF. For the CDR3, the DNA is TGTGCCAGTAGTACCCGCCGGGAAAAACTGTTTTTT. The chain combines TRBV19 with TRBJ1-4, with D unresolved. There are 12 residues in the CDR3. CDR1 LNHDA and CDR2 SQIVND come from the germline V gene (reference sequence). With 4 bases removed from V and 8 bases from J, the gap between germline ends came to 8 bases.

The chain combines TRBV28 with TRBJ2-1, with TRBD1 as a possible D gene (6 bases). V lost 7 bases to trimming and J lost 0 bases, with 19 bases between them. CDR1 is MDHEN, CDR2 SYDVKM, per germline. The CDR3 loop spans 17 amino acids. CDR3 loop: CASTSGGQISSYNEQFF. The CDR3 bases are TGTGCCAGCACATCAGGAGGACAGATTAGCTCCTACAATGAGCAGTTCTTC.